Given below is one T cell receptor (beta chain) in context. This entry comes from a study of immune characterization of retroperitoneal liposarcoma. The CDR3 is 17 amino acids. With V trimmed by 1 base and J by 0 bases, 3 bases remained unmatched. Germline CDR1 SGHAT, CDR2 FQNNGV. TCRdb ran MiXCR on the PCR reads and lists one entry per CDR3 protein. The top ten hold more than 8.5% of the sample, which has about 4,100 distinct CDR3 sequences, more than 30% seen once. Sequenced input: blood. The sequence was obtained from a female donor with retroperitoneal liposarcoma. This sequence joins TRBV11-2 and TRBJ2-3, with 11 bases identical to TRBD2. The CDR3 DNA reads TGTGCCAGCAGCTTAGGGTGGACTAGCGGGAGCACAGATACGCAGTATTTT. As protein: CASSLGWTSGSTDTQYF.